One and the same sample provided the 18 T cell receptor beta chains below, sequenced in a study of lymphopenia after photon versus proton radiotherapy (dated by TCRdb to about 2019). Library construction relied on the immunoSEQ multiplex PCR assay. The table comes from immuneACCESS by way of TCRdb, which keeps in-frame sequences with V and J called. Part of the clones is missing from these tables; in studies checked, under half for an unresolved V gene and the rest for unknown reasons. Present in this sample are around 20,000 clones, about four fifths of which were seen just once. Of the sample, roughly 2.8% is held by the ten largest clones. The source material was peripheral blood, sampled from a patient treated with photon-based radiotherapy. Every receptor here comes from a woman aged 45 to 65 with pancreatic cancer.

This chain uses TRBV19 with TRBJ2-2; no definite D call. CDR1 and CDR2 from the germline V gene are LNHDA and SQIVND (reference sequence). CDR3 size: 16 residues. Trimming removed 3 bases at V and 1 base at J, with 12 bases between. The CDR3 DNA reads as TGTGCCAGTAGTATCATGAAAATCCTGAACACCGGGGAGCTGTTTTTT. This translates into CASSIMKILNTGELFF.

The sample holds one count of this clone. The gene calls are TRBV5-6 and TRBJ2-1; D not certain. Trimming removed 4 bases at V and 11 bases at J, with 13 bases between. This CDR3 region has 12 residues. The germline V gene has CDR1 SGHDT and CDR2 YYEEEE. The CDR3 bases are TGTGCCAGCAGCCCCCTCACAGCGCAGCAGTTCTTC. As protein: CASSPLTAQQFF.

The V and J genes are TRBV27 and TRBJ2-3; no clear D gene. CDR3 length equals 14 residues. CDR1 and CDR2 (germline): MNHEY, SMNVEV (reference sequence). V lost 0 bases, J lost 0 bases, and 4 bases lay in between. The CDR3 nucleotides are TGTGCCAGCAGTTTATCCGCCAGCACAGATACGCAGTATTTT. Translation: CASSLSASTDTQYF.

This clone has a handful of counts. This sequence joins TRBV6-6 and TRBJ1-1, with 8 bases matching TRBD1. CDR3 length: 14 residues. Germline CDR1 is MNHNY and CDR2 is SVGAGI (reference sequence). J was trimmed by 5 bases and V by 6 bases; bases with no gene match: 8. The chain's CDR3 is CASRGGQDRTEAFF. The CDR3 DNA reads TGTGCCAGCAGGGGGGGACAGGACCGGACTGAAGCTTTCTTT.

V and J are TRBV13 and TRBJ2-2; TRBD1 agrees at 8 bases. The CDR3 extends over 16 amino acids. With V trimmed by 5 bases and J by 1 base, 6 bases remained unmatched. Germline CDR1 and CDR2: PRHDT and FYEKMQ (reference sequence). The CDR3 sequence: CASSPPGQVNTGELFF. The CDR3 DNA reads as TGTGCCAGCAGCCCTCCGGGACAGGTGAACACCGGGGAGCTGTTTTTT. The variable domain in full, with the rest retrieved from reference TRBV13 and TRBJ2-2, is AAGVIQSPRHLIKEKRETATLKCYPIPRHDTVYWYQQGPGQDPQFLISFYEKMQSDKGSIPDRFSAQQFSDYHSELNMSSLELGDSALYFCASSPPGQVNTGELFFGEGSRLTVL.

The chain is built from TRBV11-2 and TRBJ1-4; TRBD1 matches 12 bases. Looked up from germline, CDR1 is SGHAT and CDR2 is FQNNGV. With V trimmed by 5 bases and J by 10 bases, 5 bases remained unmatched. The CDR3 runs 14 residues. CDR3 sequence reads: CASSPGQGARKLFF. The CDR3 DNA follows: TGTGCCAGCAGCCCGGGACAGGGGGCGCGAAAACTGTTTTTT.

This chain connects TRBV11-2 to TRBJ2-7; the match to TRBD2 covers 16 bases. This CDR3 region has 17 residues. Germline V gives CDR1 SGHAT, CDR2 FQNNGV. J gave up 3 bases and V 5 bases, and 7 bases lay outside the gene matches. The CDR3 protein is CASSKGTSGRAHYEQYF. The CDR3 DNA reads as TGTGCCAGCAGCAAGGGGACTAGCGGGAGGGCCCACTACGAGCAGTACTTC.

The chain uses TRBV4-2 and TRBJ1-2, with D hard to call. The germline gives CDR1 LGHNA, CDR2 YNFKEQ. The CDR3 length is 14 residues. Trimming removed 0 bases at V and 9 bases at J, with 14 bases between. CDR3 coding DNA: TGTGCCAGCAGCCAAGATCGGAGGGAGTGGAGCTACACCTTC. Protein sequence: CASSQDRREWSYTF.

The chain combines TRBV6-1 with TRBJ1-2, with no clear D. The CDR3 runs to 14 residues. Trimming cost V 3 bases and J 8 bases, with 16 bases left between them. The germline V gene encodes CDR1 MNHNS and CDR2 SASEGT. The CDR3 DNA follows: TGTGCCAGCAGTGACAGTCCCGCCCCGGGGGGCTACACCTTC. Protein product: CASSDSPAPGGYTF.

The chain recombines TRBV7-3 with TRBJ2-1; 13 nucleotides match TRBD2. Germline trimming cut 4 bases from V and 8 bases from J; bases unmatched to any gene: 2. CDR1 SGHTA and CDR2 FQGTGA come from the germline V gene. The CDR3 extends over 14 amino acids. This CDR3 is CASSSGLAGDEQFF. CDR3 coding DNA: TGTGCCAGCAGCTCCGGACTAGCGGGAGATGAGCAGTTCTTC.

The rearrangement joins TRBV7-2 to TRBJ2-2, with D maybe TRBD2 (6 bases). Germline assignment: CDR1 SGHTA and CDR2 FQGNSA. V was cut by 4 bases and J by 7 bases, with 19 bases left in between. The CDR3 is 16 amino acids. The CDR3 spells CASSSRPASVGGELFF. The CDR3 region has the DNA TGTGCCAGCAGCTCCCGCCCGGCTAGCGTAGGCGGGGAGCTGTTTTTT.

The chain employs TRBV4-2 and TRBJ1-5; D is perhaps TRBD1 (5 bases). The CDR3 is made up of 15 amino acids. V was shortened by 0 bases and J by 3 bases, with 9 bases between the two germline ends. Germline V lookup: CDR1 LGHNA, CDR2 YNFKEQ. This chain's CDR3 is CASSQDLGANQPQHF. The DNA of the CDR3 is TGTGCCAGCAGCCAAGATCTCGGGGCCAATCAGCCCCAGCATTTT.

The chain carries TRBV15 and TRBJ1-1; weak D call: TRBD1 (5 bases). CDR1 is LNHNV and CDR2 is YYDKDF in the germline V gene (reference sequence). V dropped 0 bases and J dropped 1 base, with 12 bases sitting between them. This CDR3 comprises 16 residues. CDR3 protein: CATSRDGAVGNTEAFF. CDR3 DNA sequence: TGTGCCACCAGCAGAGATGGGGCAGTCGGGAACACTGAAGCTTTCTTT.

The J gene is TRBJ2-2, the V gene TRBV7-8, with TRBD1 matching over 9 bases. This CDR3 is 15 amino acids long. The ends lost 3 bases at V and 4 bases at J; junction bases unmatched: 3. Germline assignment: CDR1 SGHVS and CDR2 FQNEAQ. For the CDR3, the DNA is TGTGCCAGCAGCTTGAGACAGGGGGTCACCGGGGAGCTGTTTTTT. The encoded protein is CASSLRQGVTGELFF.

The genes are TRBV5-1 and TRBJ1-1; 8 bases agree with TRBD1. The CDR3 covers 15 residues. V lost 6 bases and J lost 3; bases outside the gene matches: 10. Per the germline V gene, CDR1 is SGHRS and CDR2 is YFSETQ. CDR3 amino acids: CASTPTGAAYTEAFF. The CDR3 DNA reads TGCGCCAGCACCCCGACAGGGGCGGCTTACACTGAAGCTTTCTTT.

The chain couples TRBV5-5 to TRBJ2-2; no clear D gene. The CDR3 has 12 residues. Germline V CDR1 and CDR2: SGHKS, YYEKEE (reference sequence). V was trimmed by 5 bases and J by 0 bases, leaving 2 bases between them. CDR3: CASRPNTGELFF. The CDR3, as DNA: TGTGCCAGCAGGCCGAACACCGGGGAGCTGTTTTTT. The full variable domain, completed using reference TRBV5-5 and TRBJ2-2, is DAGVTQSPTHLIKTRGQQVTLRCSPISGHKSVSWYQQVLGQGPQFIFQYYEKEERGRGNFPDRFSARQFPNYSSELNVNALLLGDSALYLCASRPNTGELFFGEGSRLTVL.

The chain carries TRBV7-6 and TRBJ2-3; unclear D gene. Germline V gene sequence: CDR1 SGHVS, CDR2 FNYEAQ. The CDR3 is 15 residues long. Trimming removed 5 bases at V and 1 base at J, with 13 bases between. The CDR3 bases are TGTGCCAGCAGCCCGGGTCAGGATGGCACAGATACGCAGTATTTT. This sequence encodes CASSPGQDGTDTQYF.

A single count supports this clone. The chain joins TRBV30 to TRBJ1-1, with D maybe TRBD1 (5 bases). This CDR3 has 11 residues. Trimming removed 4 bases at V and 11 bases at J, with 14 bases between. Germline assignment: CDR1 GTSNPN and CDR2 SVGIG (reference sequence). The chain's CDR3 is CAWMTRGLAFF. The CDR3 bases are TGTGCCTGGATGACCCGGGGGTTGGCTTTCTTT.